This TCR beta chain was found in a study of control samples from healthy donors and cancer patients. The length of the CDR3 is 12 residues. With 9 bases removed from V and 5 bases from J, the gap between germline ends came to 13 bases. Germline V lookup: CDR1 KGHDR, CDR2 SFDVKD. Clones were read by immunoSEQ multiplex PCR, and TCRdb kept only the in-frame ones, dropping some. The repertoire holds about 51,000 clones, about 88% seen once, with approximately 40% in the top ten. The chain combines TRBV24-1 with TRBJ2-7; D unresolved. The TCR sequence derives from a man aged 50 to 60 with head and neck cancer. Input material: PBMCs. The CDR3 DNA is TGTGCCACCCACGCCCCCCCCAACGAGCAGTACTTC. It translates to CATHAPPNEQYF.